This T cell receptor (beta chain) emerged from a study of T cell changes during pregnancy in multiple sclerosis. Clones were read by immunoSEQ multiplex PCR, and TCRdb kept only the in-frame ones, dropping some. The table includes tens of thousands of clones, 91% detected once. CDR1 is KGHSH, CDR2 LQKENI, per germline. The length of the CDR3 is 15 residues. The junction had 5 bases not matched to a gene; V was cut back by 4 bases and J by 3 bases. The material was peripheral blood, obtained before pregnancy. The V and J genes are TRBV18 and TRBJ2-7, with TRBD1 matching over 11 bases. The receptor was isolated from a female donor with multiple sclerosis, enrolled in a pregnancy study. This CDR3 reads CASSHAGTGGYEQYF. The CDR3, as DNA: TGTGCCAGCTCACACGCGGGGACAGGGGGCTACGAGCAGTACTTC. The full variable domain, its missing parts supplied by reference TRBV18 and TRBJ2-7, is NAGVMQNPRHLVRRRGQEARLRCSPMKGHSHVYWYRQLPEEGLKFMVYLQKENIIDESGMPKERFSAEFPKEGPSILRIQQVVRGDSAAYFCASSHAGTGGYEQYFGPGTRLTVT.